These T cell receptor beta chains were read from a single sample in a study of blood T cell repertoires in COVID-19. Assay used: immunoSEQ multiplex PCR; TCRdb lists only in-frame clones, some missing. This table holds 200,000 to 250,000 clones, 88% found once. What was sequenced was PBMCs or T cells enriched from blood (not recorded which). Receptor source: a woman aged 30 to 39 who had recovered from COVID-19. CDR3s include the opening cysteine and the closing phenylalanine or tryptophan. Fields, in order: V gene, clone size, J gene, D gene, CDR3 protein, CDR3 DNA. A D gene is named only where the DNA matches it firmly. Clone size is given for some rows only: seen once, a few or many times, or a class if the clone is expanded.

v_call: TRBV11-2; clone_size: NA; j_call: TRBJ2-2; d_call: TRBD1; cdr3_aa: CASSFYRGQNTGELFF; cdr3_nt: TGTGCCAGCAGCTTTTACAGGGGGCAAAACACCGGGGAGCTGTTTTTT
v_call: TRBV7-6; clone_size: NA; j_call: TRBJ2-1; d_call: NA; cdr3_aa: CASSLDPVSYNEQFF; cdr3_nt: TGTGCCAGCAGCTTAGATCCAGTCTCCTACAATGAGCAGTTCTTC
v_call: TRBV29-1; clone_size: NA; j_call: TRBJ2-3; d_call: TRBD2; cdr3_aa: CSAVGLADPTDTQYF; cdr3_nt: TGCAGCGCCGTGGGGCTAGCGGATCCCACAGATACGCAGTATTTT
v_call: TRBV4-3; clone_size: NA; j_call: TRBJ1-2; d_call: NA; cdr3_aa: CASSPHTNYGYTF; cdr3_nt: TGCGCCAGCAGCCCCCACACTAACTATGGCTACACCTTC
v_call: TRBV6-5; clone_size: NA; j_call: TRBJ1-5; d_call: NA; cdr3_aa: CASSPVGRSNQPQHF; cdr3_nt: TGTGCCAGCAGTCCGGTAGGGAGATCAAATCAGCCCCAGCATTTT
v_call: TRBV5-1; clone_size: NA; j_call: TRBJ1-3; d_call: NA; cdr3_aa: CASSLQGSGNTIYF; cdr3_nt: TGCGCCAGCAGCTTGCAGGGTTCGGGAAACACCATATATTTT
v_call: TRBV11-3; clone_size: NA; j_call: TRBJ2-3; d_call: TRBD2; cdr3_aa: CASSGTSGVGDTQYF; cdr3_nt: TGTGCCAGCAGCGGTACTAGCGGGGTAGGAGATACGCAGTATTTT
v_call: TRBV5-1; clone_size: NA; j_call: TRBJ1-6; d_call: TRBD1; cdr3_aa: CASSRPGQPTYNSPLHF; cdr3_nt: TGCGCCAGCAGCCGGCCGGGACAGCCCACCTATAATTCACCCCTCCACTTT
v_call: TRBV6-5; clone_size: NA; j_call: TRBJ2-2; d_call: TRBD1; cdr3_aa: CASSSQGLNTGELFF; cdr3_nt: TGTGCCAGCAGTTCACAGGGGCTTAACACCGGGGAGCTGTTTTTT
v_call: TRBV6-4; clone_size: NA; j_call: TRBJ1-4; d_call: NA; cdr3_aa: CARKYPNEKLFF; cdr3_nt: TGTGCCAGAAAATATCCGAATGAAAAACTGTTTTTT
v_call: TRBV6-5; clone_size: NA; j_call: TRBJ1-2; d_call: TRBD1; cdr3_aa: CASSYSKTDRGGGYTF; cdr3_nt: TGTGCCAGCAGTTACTCAAAAACCGACAGGGGTGGTGGCTACACCTTC
v_call: TRBV4-2; clone_size: NA; j_call: TRBJ1-2; d_call: NA; cdr3_aa: CASSRVTQDNYGYTF; cdr3_nt: TGTGCCAGCAGCCGAGTCACACAGGATAACTATGGCTACACCTTC
v_call: TRBV11-3; clone_size: NA; j_call: TRBJ2-1; d_call: TRBD2; cdr3_aa: CASSLEGGGNNEQFF; cdr3_nt: TGTGCCAGCAGCTTAGAGGGCGGGGGTAACAATGAGCAGTTCTTC
v_call: TRBV7-6; clone_size: NA; j_call: TRBJ1-2; d_call: NA; cdr3_aa: CASSPGTNRDYGYTF; cdr3_nt: TGTGCCAGCAGCCCCGGGACAAATCGAGACTATGGCTACACCTTC
v_call: TRBV6-2/TRBV6-3; clone_size: NA; j_call: TRBJ1-2; d_call: TRBD1; cdr3_aa: CASSRSGQGVAYTF; cdr3_nt: TGTGCCAGCAGCAGATCCGGACAGGGGGTTGCCTACACCTTC
v_call: TRBV7-2; clone_size: NA; j_call: TRBJ2-5; d_call: NA; cdr3_aa: CASSLDLLGVQETQYF; cdr3_nt: TGTGCCAGCAGCTTAGATCTGTTAGGAGTACAAGAGACCCAGTACTTC
v_call: TRBV7-3; clone_size: NA; j_call: TRBJ1-2; d_call: TRBD1; cdr3_aa: CASSSDRVGGYTF; cdr3_nt: TGTGCCAGCAGCTCCGACAGGGTAGGAGGCTACACCTTC
v_call: TRBV3-1/TRBV3-2; clone_size: once; j_call: TRBJ1-5; d_call: TRBD1; cdr3_aa: CASSHGTGGNLQPQHF; cdr3_nt: TGTGCCAGCAGCCATGGGACAGGGGGCAACTTACAGCCCCAGCATTTT
v_call: TRBV7-8; clone_size: NA; j_call: TRBJ1-2; d_call: TRBD1; cdr3_aa: CASSPNRGIYYGYTF; cdr3_nt: TGTGCCAGCAGCCCCAACAGGGGTATATACTATGGCTACACCTTC
v_call: TRBV4-1; clone_size: NA; j_call: TRBJ2-2; d_call: NA; cdr3_aa: CASSQDPGINTGELFF; cdr3_nt: TGCGCCAGCAGCCAAGACCCGGGGATTAACACCGGGGAGCTGTTTTTT
v_call: TRBV7-8; clone_size: NA; j_call: TRBJ1-5; d_call: TRBD1; cdr3_aa: CASSLAWGQGHQPQHF; cdr3_nt: TGTGCCAGCAGCTTAGCTTGGGGACAGGGGCATCAGCCCCAGCATTTT
v_call: TRBV4-2; clone_size: NA; j_call: TRBJ2-2; d_call: TRBD2; cdr3_aa: CASSQDSGGTTGELFF; cdr3_nt: TGTGCCAGCAGCCAAGATAGCGGGGGAACCACCGGGGAGCTGTTTTTT
v_call: TRBV5-1; clone_size: NA; j_call: TRBJ1-1; d_call: NA; cdr3_aa: CASSLYRATGTEAFF; cdr3_nt: TGCGCCAGCAGCTTGTATCGCGCGACAGGCACTGAAGCTTTCTTT
v_call: TRBV11-1; clone_size: NA; j_call: TRBJ1-2; d_call: NA; cdr3_aa: CASSPGTTGYTF; cdr3_nt: TGTGCCAGCAGCCCCGGGACAACGGGCTACACCTTC
v_call: TRBV6-6; clone_size: few; j_call: TRBJ2-2; d_call: NA; cdr3_aa: CASSYRPSASTGELFF; cdr3_nt: TGTGCCAGCAGTTACCGCCCTAGCGCATCCACCGGGGAGCTGTTTTTT
v_call: TRBV5-1; clone_size: NA; j_call: TRBJ2-3; d_call: TRBD2; cdr3_aa: CASSIQPTSGGAEDTQYF; cdr3_nt: TGCGCCAGCAGCATCCAACCAACTAGCGGGGGGGCTGAAGATACGCAGTATTTT
v_call: TRBV29-1; clone_size: NA; j_call: TRBJ1-1; d_call: NA; cdr3_aa: CSVVLSGTEAFF; cdr3_nt: TGCAGCGTTGTGTTGTCGGGGACTGAAGCTTTCTTT
v_call: TRBV4-2; clone_size: NA; j_call: TRBJ2-1; d_call: NA; cdr3_aa: CASSQGEDLPGEQFF; cdr3_nt: TGTGCCAGCAGCCAAGGAGAAGATTTGCCAGGTGAGCAGTTCTTC
v_call: TRBV9; clone_size: NA; j_call: TRBJ2-7; d_call: NA; cdr3_aa: CASSVGSGDEQYF; cdr3_nt: TGTGCCAGCAGCGTAGGGTCAGGGGATGAGCAGTACTTC
v_call: TRBV19; clone_size: NA; j_call: TRBJ2-6; d_call: TRBD1; cdr3_aa: CASSRWGQGVARSGANVLTF; cdr3_nt: TGTGCCAGTAGTCGATGGGGCCAGGGGGTTGCTAGGTCTGGGGCCAACGTCCTGACTTTC
v_call: TRBV4-1; clone_size: once; j_call: TRBJ2-2; d_call: NA; cdr3_aa: CASSQESANTGELFF; cdr3_nt: TGCGCCAGCAGCCAAGAGAGCGCGAACACCGGGGAGCTGTTTTTT
v_call: TRBV7-9; clone_size: NA; j_call: TRBJ1-2; d_call: NA; cdr3_aa: CASSLTPTGRVLSGYTF; cdr3_nt: TGTGCCAGCAGCTTAACCCCCACAGGCAGAGTGCTATCCGGCTACACCTTC
v_call: TRBV7-2; clone_size: NA; j_call: TRBJ2-7; d_call: NA; cdr3_aa: CASSFRHGVSYEQYF; cdr3_nt: TGTGCCAGCAGCTTTCGACACGGCGTCTCCTACGAGCAGTACTTC
v_call: TRBV6-2/TRBV6-3; clone_size: NA; j_call: TRBJ1-2; d_call: TRBD1; cdr3_aa: CASSSRDRFSYTF; cdr3_nt: TGTGCCAGCAGTTCTCGGGACAGATTCAGCTACACCTTC
v_call: TRBV13; clone_size: NA; j_call: TRBJ2-3; d_call: NA; cdr3_aa: CASSPPGLDTDTQYF; cdr3_nt: TGTGCCAGCAGCCCGCCGGGACTTGACACAGATACGCAGTATTTT
v_call: TRBV9; clone_size: NA; j_call: TRBJ2-7; d_call: NA; cdr3_aa: CASSPIGWRSYEQYF; cdr3_nt: TGTGCCAGCAGCCCCATAGGGTGGAGGTCCTACGAGCAGTACTTC
v_call: TRBV6-2/TRBV6-3; clone_size: NA; j_call: TRBJ2-7; d_call: NA; cdr3_aa: CASIPRKPLSYEQYF; cdr3_nt: TGTGCCAGCATCCCACGAAAGCCTCTCTCCTACGAGCAGTACTTC
v_call: TRBV5-5; clone_size: NA; j_call: TRBJ2-7; d_call: TRBD1; cdr3_aa: CASSLLRQGGSYEQYF; cdr3_nt: TGTGCCAGCAGCTTACTTCGACAGGGGGGATCCTACGAGCAGTACTTC
v_call: TRBV9; clone_size: NA; j_call: TRBJ2-3; d_call: NA; cdr3_aa: CASSVATGRLPDTQYF; cdr3_nt: TGTGCCAGCAGCGTAGCTACGGGGAGGTTGCCAGATACGCAGTATTTT
v_call: TRBV5-6; clone_size: NA; j_call: TRBJ2-2; d_call: NA; cdr3_aa: CASRNTGNTGELFF; cdr3_nt: TGTGCCAGCAGAAACACAGGGAACACCGGGGAGCTGTTTTTT
v_call: TRBV27; clone_size: NA; j_call: TRBJ2-7; d_call: NA; cdr3_aa: CASSSRGTYEQYF; cdr3_nt: TGTGCCAGCAGTTCCAGGGGAACCTACGAGCAGTACTTC